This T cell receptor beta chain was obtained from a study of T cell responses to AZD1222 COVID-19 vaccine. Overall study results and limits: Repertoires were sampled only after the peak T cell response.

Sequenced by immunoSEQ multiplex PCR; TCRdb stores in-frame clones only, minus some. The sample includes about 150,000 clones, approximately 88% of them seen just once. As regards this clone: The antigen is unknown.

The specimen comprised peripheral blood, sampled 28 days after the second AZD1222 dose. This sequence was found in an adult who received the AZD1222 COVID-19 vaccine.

The CDR3 DNA reads as TGTGCCAGCAGTTTAGCACCTGGAGCTAATGAAAAACTGTTTTTT. It is translated as CASSLAPGANEKLFF. This chain connects TRBV27 to TRBJ1-4; D unclear. This CDR3 is built from 15 residues. Germline CDR1 MNHEY, CDR2 SMNVEV (reference sequence). V was pared by 2 bases and J by 3 bases, with 10 bases between.